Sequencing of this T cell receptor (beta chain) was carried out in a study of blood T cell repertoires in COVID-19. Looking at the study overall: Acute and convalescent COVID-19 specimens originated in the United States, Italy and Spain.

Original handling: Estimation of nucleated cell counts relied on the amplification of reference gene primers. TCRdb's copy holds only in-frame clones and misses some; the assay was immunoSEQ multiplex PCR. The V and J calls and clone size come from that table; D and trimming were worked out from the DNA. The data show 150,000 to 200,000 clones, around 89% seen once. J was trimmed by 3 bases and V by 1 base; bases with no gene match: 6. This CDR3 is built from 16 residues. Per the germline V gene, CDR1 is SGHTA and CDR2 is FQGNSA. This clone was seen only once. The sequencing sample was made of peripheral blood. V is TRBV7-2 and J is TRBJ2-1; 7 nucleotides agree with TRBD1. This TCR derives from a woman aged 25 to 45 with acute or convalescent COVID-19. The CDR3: CASSLGGSGGYNEQFF. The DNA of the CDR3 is TGTGCCAGCAGCTTAGGTGGGTCAGGGGGCTACAATGAGCAGTTCTTC.